The clone carrying this TCR beta chain has ten or more counts. Its antigen is currently unknown. As handled by the study authors: Between-group CDR3 differences, defined by clinicopathological status, yielded a distant-metastasis classifier for papillary thyroid cancer. With MiXCR, TCRdb called clones anew from the PCR reads. What appears here as the V and J calls and clone size reflects TCRdb's work, not the paper's. The sample consists of almost 85,000 clones, about 12% of them appearing once. The source of the sample is a study of metastatic and nonmetastatic thyroid tumors. Whole-study findings and limits: It was reported that TCR beta diversity was significantly higher in malignant thyroid tumors than benign nodules, in blood and tumor.

No treatment had been given to any patient before thyroid surgery. Germline V lookup: CDR1 MNHNY, CDR2 SVGAGI (reference sequence). V dropped 2 bases and J dropped 5; count of bases not matched to a gene: 5. This CDR3 region has 15 residues. Source material: tumor tissue. This chain joins TRBV6-6 and TRBJ2-1, with TRBD1 matching over 8 bases. The sequence came from a female donor with papillary thyroid cancer or a benign thyroid nodule (not recorded which). Some clones in this sample may be carry-over from other donors' samples. The CDR3 protein is CASSYTAGGNNEQFF. CDR3 DNA: TGTGCCAGCAGTTACACGGCAGGGGGCAACAATGAGCAGTTCTTC.